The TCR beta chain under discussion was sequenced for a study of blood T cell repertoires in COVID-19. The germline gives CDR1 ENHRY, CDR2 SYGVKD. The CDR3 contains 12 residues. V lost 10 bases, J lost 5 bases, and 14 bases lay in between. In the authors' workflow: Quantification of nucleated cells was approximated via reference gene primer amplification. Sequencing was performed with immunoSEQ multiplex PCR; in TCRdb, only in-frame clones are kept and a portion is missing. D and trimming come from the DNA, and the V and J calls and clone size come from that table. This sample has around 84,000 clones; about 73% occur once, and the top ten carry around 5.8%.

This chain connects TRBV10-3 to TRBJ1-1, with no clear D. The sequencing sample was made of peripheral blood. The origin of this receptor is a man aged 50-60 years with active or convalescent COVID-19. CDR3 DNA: TGTGCCACCATCGGTTCTGGTACTGAAGCTTTCTTT. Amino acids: CATIGSGTEAFF.